A single sample gave rise to the 3 T cell receptor beta chains below, sequenced in a study of T cells in Graves' hyperthyroidism and ophthalmopathy. RNA transcripts served as the template for amplifying TCR beta CDR3 regions. During a first-round RT-PCR of the TCR CDR3, the HTBI primer set was used. MiXCR, run by TCRdb on the multiplex PCR reads, gives a single entry per CDR3 protein. The table shows about 500,000 distinct CDR3 sequences, with approximately 16% occurring only once. Sequenced: blood. The receptors shown here come from a woman in her twenties or thirties with Graves' ophthalmopathy.

This clonotype came up a few times. V gene TRBV27 combines with J gene TRBJ2-1; D is possibly TRBD2 (5 bases). Trimming removed 5 bases from V and 8 bases from J, with 16 bases in between. In germline, CDR1 is MNHEY, CDR2 SMNVEV (reference sequence). This CDR3 contains 14 residues. The CDR3 is CASSRTYASDEQFF. CDR3 nucleotide sequence: TGTGCCAGCAGTCGGACTTATGCTTCTGATGAGCAGTTCTTC.

J is TRBJ1-2 and V is TRBV2; 7 bases agree with TRBD1. Looked up from germline, CDR1 is SNHLY and CDR2 is FYNNEI. The CDR3 covers 15 residues. V trimming: 2 bases; J trimming: 9 bases; junction bases outside the gene matches: 12. The CDR3 protein is CASSESAGGMRRYTF. DNA of the CDR3: TGTGCCAGCAGTGAATCGGCAGGGGGGATGCGGCGCTACACCTTC. Using reference TRBV2 and TRBJ1-2 for the parts outside the CDR3, the full variable domain is EPEVTQTPSHQVTQMGQEVILRCVPISNHLYFYWYRQILGQKVEFLVSFYNNEISEKSEIFDDQFSVERPDGSNFTLKIRSTKLEDSAMYFCASSESAGGMRRYTFGSGTRLTVV.

Regarding this clonotype: No DNA is shown, since the ends of the CDR3 on it are uncertain; the CDR3 is the one TCRdb lists. This rearrangement joins TRBV7-9 to TRBJ2-7. The germline gives CDR1 SEHNR, CDR2 FQNEAQ (reference sequence). 13 amino acids form the CDR3, both terminal residues included. This CDR3 is CASSFGSGNEQCF.